This T cell receptor (beta chain) was captured by sequencing in a study of blood T cell repertoires in COVID-19. Study summary: The United States, Italy and Spain supplied acute and convalescent COVID-19 samples.

The CDR3 contains 13 residues. The V gene end was trimmed by 4 bases and the J gene end by 8 bases; junction bases not matched to a gene: 7. Germline V CDR1 and CDR2: MNHEY, SVGAGI. Original analysis: Reference gene primer amplification yielded estimated nucleated cell counts. TCRdb's copy holds only in-frame clones and misses some; the assay was immunoSEQ multiplex PCR. The V and J calls and clone size come from that table; D and trimming were worked out from the DNA. The data contain approximately 230,000 clones, 75% to 90% of them singletons. Sequences were obtained from peripheral blood. The source of this sequence is a man aged 25 to 45 who had recovered from COVID-19. J is TRBJ1-2 and V is TRBV6-5; 7 bases match TRBD1. The CDR3 loop is CASSWTTGEGYTF. The CDR3 nucleotides are TGTGCCAGCAGTTGGACCACAGGGGAAGGCTACACCTTC.